The rows below give T cell receptor beta chains drawn from one sample of a study of PD-1 blockade in mismatch repair-deficient tumors. The assay was immunoSEQ multiplex PCR, and TCRdb's table has in-frame clones only and misses some. This sample carries 130,000 or so clones, around 83% of them seen once, and the ten largest clones take approximately 12%. The material sequenced was peripheral blood, taken 44 weeks after starting pembrolizumab. Receptors were obtained from an adult with mismatch repair-deficient cancer. Each CDR3 is given with its conserved first and last residue. A D gene is named only where the DNA matches it firmly. Clone size is given for some rows only: seen once, a few or many times, or a class if the clone is expanded.

D gene	clone size	V gene	J gene	CDR3 protein	CDR3 DNA
NA	NA	TRBV6-5	TRBJ2-7	CASSYSSRLSPYEQYF	TGTGCCAGCAGTTACTCGAGCCGGCTTTCCCCCTACGAGCAGTACTTC
TRBD2	once	TRBV11-2	TRBJ2-5	CASSFRTSGRWTQYF	TGTGCCAGCAGCTTCCGGACTAGCGGGAGATGGACCCAGTACTTC
NA	NA	TRBV30	TRBJ2-2	CAWRFTMNTGELFF	TGTGCCTGGAGGTTCACTATGAACACCGGGGAGCTGTTTTTT
NA	NA	TRBV9	TRBJ2-1	CASSVALANEQFF	TGTGCCAGCAGCGTAGCTCTAGCGAATGAGCAGTTCTTC
TRBD1	NA	TRBV4-1	TRBJ2-7	CASSQYRDSSYEQYF	TGCGCCAGCAGCCAATACCGGGACAGCTCCTACGAGCAGTACTTC
NA	NA	TRBV7-2	TRBJ2-4	CASSPQTKNIQYF	TGTGCCAGCAGCCCCCAAACCAAAAACATTCAGTACTTC
TRBD2	NA	TRBV4-2	TRBJ2-2	CASSQPYLGGTGELFF	TGTGCCAGCAGCCAGCCATACCTCGGGGGGACCGGGGAGCTGTTTTTT
NA	NA	TRBV18	TRBJ2-7	CASSPSESDEQYF	TGTGCCAGCTCACCATCAGAGTCAGACGAGCAGTACTTC
NA	NA	TRBV25-1	TRBJ2-5	CASSDWVLKTQYF	TGTGCCAGCAGTGATTGGGTATTGAAGACCCAGTACTTC
NA	NA	TRBV21-1	TRBJ1-5	CASTLWTGGLNQPQHF	TGTGCCAGCACCCTCTGGACAGGGGGCCTAAATCAGCCCCAGCATTTT
NA	NA	TRBV25-1	TRBJ1-1	CASSENRRNTEAFF	TGTGCCAGCAGTGAAAACAGGAGGAACACTGAAGCTTTCTTT
NA	NA	TRBV11-2	TRBJ1-1	CASSLGTPGRTEAFF	TGTGCCAGCAGCTTAGGTACCCCAGGGAGAACTGAAGCTTTCTTT
NA	NA	TRBV7-2	TRBJ2-1	CASSFARSSYNEQFF	TGTGCCAGCAGCTTTGCGAGAAGCTCCTACAATGAGCAGTTCTTC
TRBD1	NA	TRBV28	TRBJ2-4	CASTVGQGYIQYF	TGTGCCAGCACCGTGGGACAGGGGTACATTCAGTACTTC
TRBD1	NA	TRBV7-8	TRBJ2-5	CASSSSGGKTQYF	TGTGCCAGCAGCTCATCAGGGGGAAAGACCCAGTACTTC
NA	NA	TRBV6-1	TRBJ2-3	CASSASPFRGSTDTQYF	TGTGCCAGCAGTGCGAGCCCTTTTCGCGGGAGCACAGATACGCAGTATTTT
TRBD2	few	TRBV27	TRBJ2-4	CASSLFRAGVQYF	TGTGCCAGCAGTTTATTCCGGGCGGGGGTTCAGTACTTC
NA	few	TRBV4-3	TRBJ2-1	CASSQDGRVSEQFF	TGCGCCAGCAGCCAAGATGGCAGGGTGAGTGAGCAGTTCTTC
NA	NA	TRBV28	TRBJ1-2	CASSLTTAVPYGYTF	TGTGCCAGCAGTTTAACGACGGCAGTTCCCTATGGCTACACCTTC
TRBD1	NA	TRBV20-1	TRBJ2-7	CRVDRSYEQYF	TGCAGGGTGGACAGGTCCTACGAGCAGTACTTC
NA	NA	TRBV6-6	TRBJ2-3	CASSNPLSDYTDTQYF	TGTGCCAGCAGCAACCCCCTTAGCGATTACACAGATACGCAGTATTTT
TRBD2	NA	TRBV10-2	TRBJ2-1	CASSGLTSGRVDEQFF	TGCGCCAGCAGTGGGTTAACTAGCGGGAGGGTCGATGAGCAGTTCTTC
TRBD2	NA	TRBV4-1	TRBJ2-3	CASKEALAGGRDTQYF	TGCGCCAGCAAAGAGGCCCTAGCGGGAGGTCGAGATACGCAGTATTTT
NA	once	TRBV11-2	TRBJ2-4	CASSLGNLGKNIQYF	TGTGCCAGCAGCTTGGGGAACTTAGGGAAAAACATTCAGTACTTC
NA	NA	TRBV2	TRBJ2-7	CASRMEQGGYEQYF	TGTGCCAGCAGGATGGAGCAGGGGGGATACGAGCAGTACTTC
NA	NA	TRBV9	TRBJ2-3	CASSVGGGFTDTQYF	TGTGCCAGCAGCGTTGGAGGGGGTTTCACAGATACGCAGTATTTT
TRBD1	NA	TRBV19	TRBJ2-7	CASSSFWGTGGYEQYF	TGTGCCAGTAGCTCGTTTTGGGGGACAGGGGGCTACGAGCAGTACTTC
TRBD2	few	TRBV11-3	TRBJ2-7	CASSPVAGTYEQYF	TGTGCCAGCAGCCCCGTAGCGGGTACCTACGAGCAGTACTTC
NA	few	TRBV29-1	TRBJ1-2	CSVVDSKGYTF	TGCAGCGTTGTGGACAGTAAAGGCTACACCTTC
NA	NA	TRBV30	TRBJ2-7	CAWSSDIYSDEQYF	TGTGCCTGGAGTTCGGACATCTACTCAGACGAGCAGTACTTC
NA	NA	TRBV6-5	TRBJ2-7	CASSYSREGSYEQYF	TGTGCCAGCAGTTACTCCAGGGAAGGGTCCTACGAGCAGTACTTC
TRBD2	NA	TRBV5-1	TRBJ2-1	CASSSRLAGVTYNEQFF	TGCGCCAGCAGCTCCCGACTAGCGGGAGTAACCTACAATGAGCAGTTCTTC
NA	NA	TRBV6-6	TRBJ1-5	CASSYTIYSNQPQHF	TGTGCCAGCAGTTACACCATCTATAGCAATCAGCCCCAGCATTTT
NA	few	TRBV2	TRBJ2-7	CASSERETGYEQYF	TGTGCCAGCAGTGAAAGGGAGACAGGTTACGAGCAGTACTTC
TRBD2	once	TRBV30	TRBJ2-3	CAWSSSGSGDTQYF	TGTGCCTGGAGTTCTAGCGGGAGTGGAGATACGCAGTATTTT
NA	NA	TRBV25-1	TRBJ2-1	CASSPPTGAVYNEQFF	TGTGCCAGCAGTCCTCCTACGGGAGCCGTCTACAATGAGCAGTTCTTC
NA	NA	TRBV7-6	TRBJ2-3	CASSSTGGPPDTQYF	TGTGCCAGCAGCTCCACAGGAGGGCCGCCAGATACGCAGTATTTT
TRBD1	NA	TRBV5-6	TRBJ2-7	CASSLGGQGGTYEQYF	TGTGCCAGCAGCTTGGGGGGACAGGGAGGTACCTACGAGCAGTACTTC
TRBD1	NA	TRBV7-9	TRBJ2-7	CASSRKLTGTGDGEQYF	TGTGCCAGCAGCCGAAAGCTAACCGGGACAGGGGATGGCGAGCAGTACTTC
NA	NA	TRBV27	TRBJ1-1	CASSFVGKLNTEAFF	TGTGCCAGCAGTTTCGTCGGGAAGTTGAACACTGAAGCTTTCTTT
TRBD2	NA	TRBV7-8	TRBJ2-7	CASSSRGRDDEQYF	TGTGCCAGCAGCTCCCGCGGGAGGGACGACGAGCAGTACTTC
NA	few	TRBV19	TRBJ2-7	CASSIGLDYEQYF	TGTGCCAGTAGTATAGGACTAGACTACGAGCAGTACTTC
NA	NA	TRBV19	TRBJ2-1	CASSIPGHINEQFF	TGTGCCAGTAGTATACCCGGCCACATCAATGAGCAGTTCTTC
TRBD2	NA	TRBV11-2	TRBJ2-3	CASSETSGTDTQYF	TGTGCCAGCAGCGAAACTAGCGGCACAGATACGCAGTATTTT